Reported below is one T cell receptor (beta chain). Trimming pared 5 bases from V and 5 bases from J, leaving 13 bases between. The CDR3 runs to 14 residues. The germline CDR1 and CDR2 sequences are MNHEY and SVGEGT. The data are from a study of blood T cell repertoires in COVID-19. Clones were read by immunoSEQ multiplex PCR, and TCRdb kept only the in-frame ones, dropping some. The data contain approximately 96,000 clones, nearly 95% of them singletons. The sample comprised peripheral blood. The source is a human donor with active COVID-19. The donor label of this sample is uncertain. J is TRBJ2-1 and V is TRBV6-2 or TRBV6-3, with D perhaps TRBD1 (6 bases). The CDR3 reads CASSATGSDNEQFF. The CDR3 bases are TGTGCCAGCAGTGCCACAGGGTCGGACAATGAGCAGTTCTTC.